Below are 27 T cell receptor beta chains sequenced from a single sample in a study of shared clonotypes between healthy human individuals. TCRdb keeps only in-frame clones here, not all; method: immunoSEQ multiplex PCR. The table lists approximately 810,000 clones, over 90% of them singletons. It was CD45RO-negative cells, positively selected for CCR7, that made up naive CD8 cells, with terminally differentiated effector memory CD45RA+ cells excluded. Sequences were obtained from naive CD8+ T cells sorted from blood. Source of these receptors: a man aged 25 to 40 in good health.

This chain uses TRBV13 with TRBJ2-1, with 13 bases identical to TRBD2. Trimming removed 5 bases from V and 7 bases from J; junction bases left unmatched: 8. Germline assignment: CDR1 PRHDT and CDR2 FYEKMQ (reference sequence). The CDR3 loop spans 16 amino acids. The CDR3 here is CASSQLAGGPGNEQFF. DNA of the CDR3: TGTGCCAGCAGCCAACTAGCGGGAGGGCCGGGAAATGAGCAGTTCTTC. The full variable domain, rest sourced from reference TRBV13 and TRBJ2-1, is AAGVIQSPRHLIKEKRETATLKCYPIPRHDTVYWYQQGPGQDPQFLISFYEKMQSDKGSIPDRFSAQQFSDYHSELNMSSLELGDSALYFCASSQLAGGPGNEQFFGPGTRLTVL.

This chain uses TRBV25-1 with TRBJ1-2; the D is unclear. V lost 6 bases to trimming and J lost 4 bases, with 12 bases between them. Germline V gene lookup returns CDR1 MGHDK and CDR2 SYGVNS. This CDR3 region has 13 residues. CDR3 amino acids: CASSPQVGYGYTF. CDR3 sequence (DNA): TGTGCCAGCAGCCCCCAGGTTGGCTATGGCTACACCTTC.

This chain uses TRBV4-3 with TRBJ2-6; the D is unclear. The CDR3 runs 15 residues. Looked up from germline, CDR1 is LGHNA and CDR2 is YSLEER. V lost 6 bases, J lost 0 bases, and 9 bases lay in between. The CDR3 region has the DNA TGCGCCAGCAGGTTAGATGACTCTGGGGCCAACGTCCTGACTTTC. This sequence encodes CASRLDDSGANVLTF.

The chain recombines TRBV6-1 with TRBJ2-7; D gene ambiguous. Trimming shortened V by 6 bases and J by 5 bases, and 20 bases separated the two germline ends. The CDR3 is 15 amino acids. Germline V gives CDR1 MNHNS, CDR2 SASEGT. The CDR3 bases are TGTGCCAGCAGCCAGGCATCTTTTCCCTCGGACGAGCAGTACTTC. Translating it yields CASSQASFPSDEQYF.

V and J are TRBV27 and TRBJ2-4; no clear D. This CDR3 has 14 residues. Germline assignment: CDR1 MNHEY and CDR2 SMNVEV (reference sequence). V lost 8 bases to trimming and J lost 0 bases, with 11 bases between them. The CDR3 here is CASGPRGAKNIQYF. In nucleotides, the CDR3 is TGTGCCAGCGGGCCGCGTGGAGCCAAAAACATTCAGTACTTC.

The V and J genes are TRBV7-3 and TRBJ2-3, with D possibly being TRBD2 (5 bases). This CDR3 contains 16 residues. The V gene's germline CDR1 is SGHTA and CDR2 FQGTGA. V dropped 2 bases and J dropped 6 bases, with 18 bases sitting between them. The CDR3 coding sequence is TGTGCCAGCAGCTTATTCTCTGGCGGGTCTGTGGATACGCAGTATTTT. This sequence encodes CASSLFSGGSVDTQYF.

The CDR3 sequence: CASSKGRDRVSDTQYF. The CDR3 region has the DNA TGTGCCAGCAGTAAGGGCCGGGACAGGGTGTCAGATACGCAGTATTTT. J is TRBJ2-3 and V is TRBV2, with TRBD1 identical over 9 bases. After removal of 5 bases from V and 4 bases from J, the junction contained 10 bases not matched to a gene. The CDR3 is 16 amino acids. Germline CDR1 reads SNHLY; CDR2 reads FYNNEI.

This chain uses TRBV20-1 with TRBJ1-1, with D uncertain. CDR1 and CDR2 (germline): DFQATT, SNEGSKA (reference sequence). The CDR3 is 10 residues long. V was cut by 7 bases and J by 5 bases, with 8 bases left in between. CDR3 in amino acids: CSVGWTEAFF. The CDR3 region has the DNA TGCAGTGTAGGTTGGACTGAAGCTTTCTTT.

This chain joins TRBV7-9 and TRBJ1-5, with 7 bases identical to TRBD1. CDR3 length: 14 residues. Unmatched junction bases numbered 4, after V lost 1 base and J lost 7 bases. Germline V gene lookup returns CDR1 SEHNR and CDR2 FQNEAQ (reference sequence). The CDR3: CASSLGTGAQPQHF. CDR3 nucleotide sequence: TGTGCCAGCAGCTTAGGAACAGGGGCCCAGCCCCAGCATTTT. Variable domain in full (rest from reference TRBV7-9 and TRBJ1-5): DTGVSQNPRHKITKRGQNVTFRCDPISEHNRLYWYRQTLGQGPEFLTYFQNEAQLEKSRLLSDRFSAERPKGSFSTLEIQRTEQGDSAMYLCASSLGTGAQPQHFGDGTRLSIL.

This sequence joins TRBV28 and TRBJ2-7; 10 nucleotides line up with TRBD2. CDR1 is MDHEN and CDR2 is SYDVKM in the germline V gene. The V gene end was trimmed by 2 bases and the J gene end by 4 bases; junction bases not matched to a gene: 11. The CDR3 runs 17 residues. The CDR3 DNA reads as TGTGCCAGCAGTTTACAGATACCGGGACTAGCGCAATACGAGCAGTACTTC. Encoded protein: CASSLQIPGLAQYEQYF.

The genes are TRBV7-2 and TRBJ2-3; possible D gene TRBD2, 5 bases. This CDR3 is 16 amino acids long. CDR1 SGHTA and CDR2 FQGNSA come from the germline V gene. V was trimmed by 0 bases and J by 4 bases, leaving 14 bases between them. CDR3 protein: CASSLATIRLADTQYF. As DNA, the CDR3 is TGTGCCAGCAGCTTAGCGACTATCCGGCTAGCAGATACGCAGTATTTT.

The chain uses TRBV7-9 and TRBJ2-3; 11 bases fit TRBD2. CDR1 SEHNR and CDR2 FQNEAQ come from the germline V gene (reference sequence). With 5 bases clipped from V and 4 bases from J, the junction kept 17 bases outside the gene matches. CDR3 length equals 19 residues. CDR3 sequence (DNA): TGTGCCAGCAGCGCCTCCTTAGCGGGAGGGCCGTCCGCCTCAGATACGCAGTATTTT. Encoded protein: CASSASLAGGPSASDTQYF. Using reference TRBV7-9 and TRBJ2-3 for the parts outside the CDR3, the full variable domain is DTGVSQNPRHKITKRGQNVTFRCDPISEHNRLYWYRQTLGQGPEFLTYFQNEAQLEKSRLLSDRFSAERPKGSFSTLEIQRTEQGDSAMYLCASSASLAGGPSASDTQYFGPGTRLTVL.

This rearrangement joins TRBV7-9 to TRBJ2-2, with a tentative D call TRBD1 (6 bases). Trimming cost V 5 bases and J 6 bases, with 19 bases left between them. The CDR3 length is 16 residues. The V gene's germline CDR1 is SEHNR and CDR2 FQNEAQ (reference sequence). Here the CDR3 reads CASSPREGWGPGELFF. The CDR3 DNA reads as TGTGCCAGCAGCCCCCGTGAGGGATGGGGGCCCGGGGAGCTGTTTTTT. Combining the CDR3 with reference TRBV7-9 and TRBJ2-2 gives the whole variable domain DTGVSQNPRHKITKRGQNVTFRCDPISEHNRLYWYRQTLGQGPEFLTYFQNEAQLEKSRLLSDRFSAERPKGSFSTLEIQRTEQGDSAMYLCASSPREGWGPGELFFGEGSRLTVL.

V usage is TRBV5-5 and J usage is TRBJ1-1, with TRBD1 as a possible D gene (6 bases). V was trimmed by 5 bases and J by 11 bases, leaving 22 bases between them. The length of the CDR3 is 14 residues. Germline V CDR1 and CDR2: SGHKS, YYEKEE (reference sequence). The CDR3 sequence: CASSSPTGTLSAFF. CDR3 coding DNA: TGTGCCAGCAGTTCCCCGACAGGAACACTTTCTGCTTTCTTT.

The rearrangement uses TRBV27 and TRBJ2-4; 9 bases line up with TRBD1. CDR1 is MNHEY, CDR2 SMNVEV, per germline (reference sequence). V shed 4 bases, J shed 0 bases, and the junction held 7 bases outside the gene matches. The CDR3 contains 17 residues. The CDR3 DNA follows: TGTGCCAGCAGTTCCGAACAGGGGGCCCTAGCCAAAAACATTCAGTACTTC. Translating it yields CASSSEQGALAKNIQYF.

The chain joins TRBV6-1 to TRBJ2-5; TRBD2 aligns across 9 bases. Trimming removed 9 bases from V and 5 bases from J; junction bases left unmatched: 7. The germline V gene encodes CDR1 MNHNS and CDR2 SASEGT. The CDR3 has 13 amino acids. CDR3 amino acids: CASTAGGWETQYF. CDR3 DNA: TGTGCCAGTACAGCGGGAGGTTGGGAGACCCAGTACTTC.

The chain links TRBV7-9 to TRBJ1-2; 7 nucleotides line up with TRBD1. The CDR3 totals 16 residues. The V and J ends lost 5 bases and 0 bases, in that order; junction bases with no gene match: 9. Germline CDR1 is SEHNR and CDR2 is FQNEAQ (reference sequence). CDR3 in DNA: TGTGCCAGCAGCCTAACAGGGGAGGGAGCTAACTATGGCTACACCTTC. As protein: CASSLTGEGANYGYTF. The full variable domain, with the rest looked up from reference TRBV7-9 and TRBJ1-2, is DTGVSQNPRHKITKRGQNVTFRCDPISEHNRLYWYRQTLGQGPEFLTYFQNEAQLEKSRLLSDRFSAERPKGSFSTLEIQRTEQGDSAMYLCASSLTGEGANYGYTFGSGTRLTVV.

The chain carries TRBV9 and TRBJ1-3; the match to TRBD1 covers 9 bases. With 0 bases clipped from V and 4 bases from J, the junction kept 11 bases outside the gene matches. Germline assignment: CDR1 SGDLS and CDR2 YYNGEE. CDR3 length: 18 residues. The CDR3 sequence: CASSVEGQGALPGNTIYF. The CDR3 DNA reads as TGTGCCAGCAGCGTAGAGGGACAGGGCGCTCTACCCGGAAACACCATATATTTT. Full variable domain (missing parts from reference TRBV9 and TRBJ1-3): DSGVTQTPKHLITATGQRVTLRCSPRSGDLSVYWYQQSLDQGLQFLIQYYNGEERAKGNILERFSAQQFPDLHSELNLSSLELGDSALYFCASSVEGQGALPGNTIYFGEGSWLTVV.

This clone has only one observation. The chain is built from TRBV28 and TRBJ2-7; 10 positions agree with TRBD2. V lost 5 bases, J lost 4 bases, and 20 bases stayed unmatched. The CDR3 is 19 amino acids. Germline V gene data show CDR1 as MDHEN and CDR2 as SYDVKM. The DNA of the CDR3 is TGTGCCAGCAGTCTATTTAGTCTAGCGGGAGACCCGCTTGAATACGAGCAGTACTTC. Its protein product is CASSLFSLAGDPLEYEQYF.

This chain links TRBV6-1 with TRBJ2-7; 7 nucleotides align to TRBD2. The CDR3 spans 15 residues. The V segment lost 2 bases and the J segment 2 bases; nucleotides outside the gene matches: 6. The germline CDR1 and CDR2 sequences are MNHNS and SASEGT. CDR3 protein: CASSELRDYTYEQYF. The DNA of the CDR3 is TGTGCCAGCAGTGAACTTCGGGACTACACCTACGAGCAGTACTTC.

This rearrangement joins TRBV27 to TRBJ2-7; 7 bases line up with TRBD1. J gave up 4 bases and V 2 bases, and 11 bases lay outside the gene matches. The CDR3 spans 16 residues. Germline CDR1 and CDR2: MNHEY and SMNVEV (reference sequence). The CDR3 DNA follows: TGTGCCAGCAGTTTAGGGGGCCAGGGGGTAGGGTACGAGCAGTACTTC. Translation: CASSLGGQGVGYEQYF.

The CDR3 nucleotides read TGTGCCAGCAGCCCCCGACTGGGCTACGAGCAGTACTTC. It codes for CASSPRLGYEQYF. V is TRBV7-6 and J is TRBJ2-7; D not resolved. The germline V gene encodes CDR1 SGHVS and CDR2 FNYEAQ. Trimming removed 5 bases at V and 3 bases at J, with 11 bases between. The CDR3 extends over 13 amino acids.

The chain employs TRBV7-9 and TRBJ2-3; the match to TRBD1 covers 7 bases. With 2 bases clipped from V and 2 bases from J, the junction kept 7 bases outside the gene matches. The CDR3 consists of 16 residues. CDR1 SEHNR and CDR2 FQNEAQ come from the germline V gene (reference sequence). The CDR3 reads CASSLRGRPTTDTQYF. DNA of the CDR3: TGTGCCAGCAGCTTAAGGGGGCGGCCTACCACAGATACGCAGTATTTT.

The genes are TRBV19 and TRBJ2-2; D is unclear. Germline loops: CDR1 LNHDA, CDR2 SQIVND (reference sequence). V lost 2 bases and J 6 bases, leaving 22 bases between the germline ends. The CDR3 is 18 residues long. CDR3 DNA sequence: TGTGCCAGTAGTATATGGTACACACACGTGTTGTTGGCCGGGGAGCTGTTTTTT. Its translation is CASSIWYTHVLLAGELFF.

This rearrangement joins TRBV7-9 to TRBJ1-1; tentative D call: TRBD1 (5 bases). Per germline, CDR1 SEHNR and CDR2 FQNEAQ (reference sequence). The germline V and J ends were trimmed by 5 bases and 5 bases, with 15 bases remaining between them. The CDR3 is 14 amino acids. CDR3 DNA sequence: TGTGCCAGCAGCCAAGTGGGCGGGGGAACTGAAGCTTTCTTT. Protein sequence: CASSQVGGGTEAFF.

On this clone: The sample has other DNA sequences that encode this CDR3 too. The genes are TRBV7-9 and TRBJ2-7, with D possibly being TRBD1 (5 bases). Germline CDR1 is SEHNR and CDR2 is FQNEAQ (reference sequence). The V end lost 1 base, the J end lost 2 bases, and 9 bases lay between the germline ends. The CDR3 runs to 14 residues. The CDR3 reads CASSLVRTPYEQYF. CDR3 coding DNA: TGTGCCAGCAGCTTAGTCCGGACACCCTACGAGCAGTACTTC.

This chain connects TRBV27 to TRBJ2-3, with D possibly matching TRBD1 (6 bases). There are 15 residues in the CDR3. Per the germline V gene, CDR1 is MNHEY and CDR2 is SMNVEV (reference sequence). V dropped 3 bases and J dropped 3 bases, with 13 bases sitting between them. This CDR3 is CASSFIRGTTDTQYF. The CDR3 DNA reads as TGTGCCAGCAGTTTTATCAGGGGTACGACAGATACGCAGTATTTT.